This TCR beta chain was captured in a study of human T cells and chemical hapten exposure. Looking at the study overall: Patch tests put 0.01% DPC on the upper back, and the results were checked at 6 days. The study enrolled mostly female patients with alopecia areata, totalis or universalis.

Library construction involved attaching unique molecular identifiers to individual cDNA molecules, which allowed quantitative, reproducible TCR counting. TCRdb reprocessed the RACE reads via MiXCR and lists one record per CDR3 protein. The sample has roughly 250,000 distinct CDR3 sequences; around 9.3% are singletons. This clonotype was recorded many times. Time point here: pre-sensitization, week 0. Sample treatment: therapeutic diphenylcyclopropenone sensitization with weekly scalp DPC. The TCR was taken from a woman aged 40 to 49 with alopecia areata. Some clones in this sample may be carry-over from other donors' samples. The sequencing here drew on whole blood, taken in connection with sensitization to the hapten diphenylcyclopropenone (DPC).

The CDR3 reads CAWSRAGGHQPQHF. DNA of the CDR3: TGTGCCTGGAGTAGAGCTGGAGGGCATCAGCCCCAGCATTTT. J is TRBJ1-5 and V is TRBV30; D uncertain. The V and J ends lost 2 bases and 5 bases respectively, with 13 bases between them. CDR1 is GTSNPN and CDR2 is SVGIG in the germline V gene (reference sequence). This CDR3 contains 14 residues.